The 5 T cell receptor beta chains reported below all come from one sample, sequenced in a study of T-cell memory formation after mild COVID-19. TCRdb re-derived calls from the 5' RACE reads in MiXCR, one entry per CDR3 protein. The sample includes 300,000 to 400,000 distinct CDR3 sequences, around 21% of them seen just once. The sequenced sample was PBMCs or a T cell subset sorted from them (not recorded which). The receptors originated from an adult woman who had mild COVID-19 (a few samples of this study predate the infection). Cell type and time point are not known.

This chain connects TRBV7-9 to TRBJ2-7; D is uncertain. Germline V gives CDR1 SEHNR, CDR2 FQNEAQ (reference sequence). CDR3 length: 13 residues. V gave up 2 bases and J gave up 5 bases, with 10 bases separating them. The CDR3: CASSLLNGDEQYF. The CDR3, as DNA: TGTGCCAGCAGCTTATTGAACGGTGACGAGCAGTACTTC.

J is TRBJ1-5 and V is TRBV12-3 or TRBV12-4, with D possibly being TRBD1 (5 bases). The CDR3 consists of 13 residues. V lost 0 bases to trimming and J lost 7 bases, with 7 bases between them. CDR3 in DNA: TGTGCCAGCAGTTTAGCGGGGGAGCAGCCCCAGCATTTT. Residues: CASSLAGEQPQHF.

In its sample, this clonotype was seen a few times. The chain links TRBV4-1 to TRBJ2-1; D not resolved. Germline CDR1 is MGHRA and CDR2 is YSYEKL. The V end lost 5 bases, the J end lost 0 bases, and 5 bases lay between the germline ends. CDR3 length equals 13 residues. The CDR3 loop is CASSASSYNEQFF. CDR3 in DNA: TGCGCCAGCAGCGCGAGCTCCTACAATGAGCAGTTCTTC.

This clonotype was observed a few times. This chain joins TRBV5-1 and TRBJ2-5; 12 bases match TRBD2. In germline, CDR1 is SGHRS, CDR2 YFSETQ. V lost 5 bases to trimming and J lost 3 bases; unmatched junction nucleotides: 5. The CDR3 is made up of 15 amino acids. The CDR3 sequence: CASRSGLAGEETQYF. CDR3 DNA: TGCGCCAGCAGATCGGGACTAGCGGGTGAAGAGACCCAGTACTTC.

The genes are TRBV7-9 and TRBJ2-1; no clear D gene. Trimming left V 3 bases short and J 8 bases short, with 11 bases between. Germline CDR1 is SEHNR and CDR2 is FQNEAQ (reference sequence). CDR3 length: 13 amino acids. Here the CDR3 DNA reads TGTGCCAGCAGCTTGACGTCGCGCGATGAGCAGTTCTTC. Its protein is CASSLTSRDEQFF.